One and the same sample provided the 7 T cell receptor beta chains below, sequenced in a study of T cell clones after liver transplantation. Some clones are missing from TCRdb's copy, which holds only in-frame ones; the method was immunoSEQ multiplex PCR. The table has fewer than 45,000 clones, about 86% seen once. The sequenced sample was CD4+ T cells from blood, obtained 24 months after liver transplant. These receptors originate from a human patient who received a liver transplant. Some T cells may trace back to the graft donor.

The chain is built from TRBV27 and TRBJ1-2; no reliable D call. This CDR3 has 14 residues. Trimming took off 6 bases at V and 2 bases at J, with 13 bases between the two ends. Germline lookup yields CDR1 MNHEY and CDR2 SMNVEV (reference sequence). Here the CDR3 reads CASSNSGINYGYTF. The CDR3 bases are TGTGCCAGCAGCAATTCGGGGATCAACTATGGCTACACCTTC.

This chain connects TRBV7-9 to TRBJ1-1, with D possibly TRBD1 on 6 matching bases. Trimming took off 0 bases at V and 6 bases at J, with 14 bases between the two ends. CDR1 and CDR2 (germline): SEHNR, FQNEAQ (reference sequence). This CDR3 is built from 15 residues. CDR3 in amino acids: CASSLAGGGAAEAFF. CDR3 sequence (DNA): TGTGCCAGCAGCTTAGCGGGTGGGGGCGCCGCTGAAGCTTTCTTT. The full variable domain, completed using reference TRBV7-9 and TRBJ1-1, is DTGVSQNPRHKITKRGQNVTFRCDPISEHNRLYWYRQTLGQGPEFLTYFQNEAQLEKSRLLSDRFSAERPKGSFSTLEIQRTEQGDSAMYLCASSLAGGGAAEAFFGQGTRLTVV.

The V call is TRBV5-5, the J call TRBJ1-6; D is unclear. From germline, CDR1 is SGHKS and CDR2 YYEKEE (reference sequence). The CDR3 has 16 amino acids. The germline V and J ends were trimmed by 5 bases and 0 bases, with 12 bases remaining between them. Here the CDR3 reads CASRLDGSSYNSPLHF. CDR3 nucleotide sequence: TGTGCCAGCAGACTGGACGGTAGCTCCTATAATTCACCCCTCCACTTT.

As to this clone: An end of the junction does not agree with germline; a read error may underlie this. Other DNA variants within this sample encode the same CDR3. V and J are TRBV25-1 and TRBJ1-1; TRBD1 is a possible D gene (5 bases). The CDR3 sequence is 14 residues long. Germline values: CDR1 MGHDK, CDR2 SYGVNS. The CDR3 loop is CASSPAGGNTEAFF. As DNA, the CDR3 is TGTGCCAGCTCCCCTGCGGGGGGGAACACTGAGGCTTTCTTT.

The V call is TRBV5-4, the J call TRBJ2-1, with 9 positions matching TRBD1. The CDR3 extends over 15 amino acids. V gave up 4 bases and J gave up 7 bases; unmatched junction bases: 9. Germline assignment: CDR1 SGHNT and CDR2 YYREEE (reference sequence). The CDR3 region is CASSKPGTGTNEQFF. For the CDR3, the DNA is TGTGCCAGCAGCAAACCCGGGACAGGGACTAATGAGCAGTTCTTC.

This clone has only a few counts. The chain carries TRBV9 and TRBJ2-3; TRBD1 is a possible D gene (7 bases). CDR1 is SGDLS and CDR2 is YYNGEE in the germline V gene. The CDR3 runs 16 residues. V was clipped by 4 bases and J by 4 bases, with 19 bases between them. DNA for the CDR3: TGTGCCAGCAGCAAAATTCAGGGGGGCCCGGCAGATACGCAGTATTTT. This sequence encodes CASSKIQGGPADTQYF.

This clone was seen once. V usage is TRBV27 and J usage is TRBJ2-2, with no clear D. CDR1 is MNHEY, CDR2 SMNVEV, per germline (reference sequence). There are 14 residues in the CDR3. V was cut by 6 bases and J by 3 bases, with 11 bases left in between. CDR3 residues: CASSGKSDTGELFF. The CDR3 DNA sequence: TGTGCCAGCAGCGGCAAGTCTGACACCGGGGAGCTGTTTTTT.